Shown below are 20 T cell receptor beta chains from a single sample sequenced in a study of Ad26.COV2.S vaccination and SARS-CoV-2 variants. Produced via immunoSEQ multiplex PCR; TCRdb's table is partial and in-frame only. Among more than 350,000 clones, approximately 92% were seen once, and the ten largest hold 9% to 15%. The treatment was: 19 received Ad26.COV2.S at low or high dose, single or two shots; 5 received placebo; per-sample allocation not given. Following the first vaccine or placebo injection, samples were taken on day 63. The sequencing used peripheral blood, collected in a trial of Ad26.COV2.S vaccine versus placebo. These receptors were collected from a person aged 18 to 65 who received the Ad26.COV2.S COVID-19 vaccine or a placebo.

The V call is TRBV3-1 (or the pseudogene TRBV3-2), the J call TRBJ1-1; weak D call: TRBD1 (5 bases). The CDR3 consists of 15 residues. From germline, CDR1 is LGHDT and CDR2 YNNKEL (reference sequence). V lost 1 base and J lost 0, with 9 bases in between. The CDR3 reads CASSQGSGMNTEAFF. The CDR3 bases are TGTGCCAGCAGCCAAGGGTCAGGGATGAACACTGAAGCTTTCTTT.

This chain joins TRBV10-2 and TRBJ2-3; 9 bases align to TRBD2. V was pared by 8 bases and J by 0 bases, with 3 bases of the junction left unmatched. CDR1 and CDR2 (germline): WSHSY, SAAADI. This CDR3 region has 14 residues. This chain's CDR3 is CASAGGPSTDTQYF. The DNA for the CDR3 is TGCGCCAGCGCGGGAGGGCCGAGCACAGATACGCAGTATTTT.

The rearrangement joins TRBV6-5 to TRBJ2-7, with TRBD2 identical over 11 bases. The trim removed 5 bases at V and 9 bases at J, leaving 3 bases unmatched. The CDR3 loop spans 12 amino acids. CDR1 is MNHEY, CDR2 SVGAGI, per germline. DNA for the CDR3: TGTGCCAGCAGTCTAGCGGGAGGTGGGCAGTACTTC. As protein: CASSLAGGGQYF.

In nucleotides, the CDR3 is TGCGCCAGCAGCCGGGCGGGTGGCGAAGCTTTCTTT. This codes for CASSRAGGEAFF. The chain couples TRBV5-1 to TRBJ1-1; no clear D. The V end was cut by 4 bases, the J end by 8 bases, with 12 bases between. Germline CDR1 SGHRS, CDR2 YFSETQ. CDR3 length equals 12 residues.

The CDR3 is CASSPGTSYTEAFF. CDR3 coding DNA: TGTGCCAGCAGCCCCGGGACATCCTACACTGAAGCTTTCTTT. The V and J genes are TRBV7-2 and TRBJ1-1; D may be TRBD1 (6 bases). There are 14 residues in the CDR3. Trimming pared 5 bases from V and 3 bases from J, leaving 13 bases between. Per germline, CDR1 SGHTA and CDR2 FQGNSA.

The rearrangement links TRBV7-9 to TRBJ2-7; no definite D call. CDR1 and CDR2 (germline): SEHNR, FQNEAQ (reference sequence). Trimming pared 4 bases from V and 6 bases from J, leaving 10 bases between. The CDR3 contains 12 residues. The CDR3 DNA sequence: TGTGCCAGCAGCTCCTCCAGTTTCGAGCAGTACTTC. Protein: CASSSSSFEQYF.

In this sample, this clone turned up once. V is TRBV4-2 and J is TRBJ2-1, with a possible D match to TRBD2 (6 bases). Germline-derived CDR1 and CDR2 are LGHNA and YNFKEQ. This CDR3 has 17 amino acids. Trimming stripped 4 bases from V and 5 bases from J, with 21 bases between. The CDR3 region is CASSPLGTDGVDNEQFF. DNA of the CDR3: TGTGCCAGCAGCCCCCTGGGGACTGATGGCGTCGACAATGAGCAGTTCTTC.

This clone is a singleton in its sample. This chain connects TRBV19 to TRBJ1-1; the D is unclear. Per germline, CDR1 LNHDA and CDR2 SQIVND (reference sequence). The CDR3 sequence is 16 residues long. V lost 6 bases and J 0 bases, leaving 17 bases between the germline ends. CDR3 in DNA: TGTGCCAGTAGGTTTAATCGAGAAATCATGAACACTGAAGCTTTCTTT. Protein: CASRFNREIMNTEAFF.

The rearrangement joins TRBV5-5 to TRBJ1-6; TRBD1 matches 8 bases. V lost 1 base to trimming and J lost 9 bases; unmatched junction nucleotides: 3. Germline-derived CDR1 and CDR2 are SGHKS and YYEKEE (reference sequence). The CDR3 covers 14 residues. CDR3 DNA sequence: TGTGCCAGCAGCTTGTTGGACAGGGTTTCACCCCTCCACTTT. Amino acid sequence: CASSLLDRVSPLHF.

The chain links TRBV15 to TRBJ1-5; D not certain. The CDR3 contains 17 residues. Germline lookup yields CDR1 LNHNV and CDR2 YYDKDF (reference sequence). V lost 0 bases and J lost 6, with 18 bases in between. CDR3 sequence (DNA): TGTGCCACCAGCAGAGATCTGGTAACCCGGGCCAGTCAGCCCCAGCATTTT. Translation: CATSRDLVTRASQPQHF.

This clone was counted a single time. The V and J genes are TRBV20-1 and TRBJ2-7; D remains ambiguous. The CDR3 consists of 13 residues. Germline CDR1 is DFQATT and CDR2 is SNEGSKA (reference sequence). The V end was cut by 3 bases, the J end by 0 bases, with 9 bases between. CDR3 in DNA: TGCAGTGCTAGTAGTCCGAACTCCTACGAGCAGTACTTC. Amino acid sequence: CSASSPNSYEQYF.

This chain connects TRBV27 to TRBJ2-3, with 9 bases that match TRBD2. Germline values: CDR1 MNHEY, CDR2 SMNVEV (reference sequence). This CDR3 region has 15 residues. V lost 0 bases and J lost 5; bases outside the gene matches: 3. The CDR3 bases are TGTGCCAGCAGTTTATCTAGCGGGAGTATAGATACGCAGTATTTT. This translates into CASSLSSGSIDTQYF.

This sequence joins TRBV11-2 and TRBJ2-1, with D tentatively TRBD2 (5 bases). The V gene's germline CDR1 is SGHAT and CDR2 FQNNGV. CDR3 length: 17 residues. V lost 7 bases to trimming and J lost 3 bases, with 22 bases between them. The CDR3 reads CASTPRVGPGGYNEQFF. DNA of the CDR3: TGTGCCAGCACCCCTCGGGTAGGGCCTGGAGGCTACAATGAGCAGTTCTTC.

The rearrangement uses TRBV3-1 (or the pseudogene TRBV3-2) and TRBJ2-7; 10 nucleotides align to TRBD2. In germline, CDR1 is LGHDT, CDR2 YNNKEL (reference sequence). The CDR3 sequence is 17 residues long. J was trimmed by 5 bases and V by 1 base; bases with no gene match: 11. The CDR3 DNA reads TGTGCCAGCAGCCAAGGACCCCTTAGCGGGAGGCCCCACGAGCAGTACTTC. Protein product: CASSQGPLSGRPHEQYF.

The V call is TRBV13, the J call TRBJ2-1; D possibly corresponds to TRBD2 (6 bases). Germline values: CDR1 PRHDT, CDR2 FYEKMQ (reference sequence). The CDR3 covers 16 residues. The V end lost 5 bases, the J end lost 4 bases, and 18 bases lay between the germline ends. The CDR3 DNA follows: TGTGCCAGCAGCGGACCGGGACTCGCACCTTACAATGAGCAGTTCTTC. The encoded protein is CASSGPGLAPYNEQFF.

This clone was found once. The V gene is TRBV7-9, the J gene TRBJ2-7, with D tentatively TRBD2 (6 bases). This CDR3 has 14 residues. V shed 4 bases and J shed 0 bases, with 10 bases lying between them. Germline V gene data show CDR1 as SEHNR and CDR2 as FQNEAQ (reference sequence). The CDR3 reads CASSWDFNSYEQYF. CDR3 DNA: TGTGCCAGCAGCTGGGACTTCAACTCCTACGAGCAGTACTTC.

The CDR3: CASSDRDRGFNEQFF. The CDR3, as DNA: TGTGCCAGCAGTGACCGGGACAGGGGGTTTAATGAGCAGTTCTTC. The chain has TRBV6-4 and TRBJ2-1; 11 nucleotides match TRBD1. V was clipped by 2 bases and J by 7 bases; unmatched bases: 4. The CDR3 is 15 residues long. CDR1 and CDR2 (germline): MRHNA, SNTAGT.

The chain recombines TRBV20-1 with TRBJ1-1, with no clear D. The CDR3 extends over 13 amino acids. CDR1 is DFQATT and CDR2 is SNEGSKA in the germline V gene (reference sequence). Trimming stripped 3 bases from V and 0 bases from J, with 8 bases between. CDR3 residues: CSASNQMNTEAFF. The CDR3 region has the DNA TGCAGTGCTAGTAACCAAATGAACACTGAAGCTTTCTTT.

The chain has TRBV6-5 and TRBJ1-2, with 9 bases identical to TRBD1. The germline CDR1 and CDR2 sequences are MNHEY and SVGAGI. This CDR3 comprises 15 residues. Trimming took 5 bases from V and 4 from J; bases not matched to a gene: 8. CDR3 residues: CASSPSGTGSYGYTF. CDR3 DNA: TGTGCCAGCAGTCCCTCCGGGACAGGGTCCTATGGCTACACCTTC.

CDR3 DNA sequence: TGTGCCTGGAGTCGGGCAGGGGGCGTAAATGGCTACACCTTC. Its translation: CAWSRAGGVNGYTF. The V gene is TRBV30, the J gene TRBJ1-2; 8 bases agree with TRBD1. CDR3 length equals 14 residues. The germline gives CDR1 GTSNPN, CDR2 SVGIG (reference sequence). J gave up 6 bases and V 2 bases, and 8 bases lay outside the gene matches.